One T cell receptor (beta chain) is described in this entry. The antigen is unknown. The source of the sample is a study of T cell responses to AZD1222 COVID-19 vaccine. The study, taken as a whole, reports: Unmutated variant regions reportedly attract nearly half of all spike-specific TCRs.

Assay used: immunoSEQ multiplex PCR; TCRdb lists only in-frame clones, some missing. Here the sample spans roughly 100,000 clones, roughly 86% being singletons. This sequence was found in an adult who received the MenACWY meningococcal vaccine as a control. Here the sequenced sample was peripheral blood, taken 28 days after the second dose of the MenACWY control vaccine.

The CDR3 DNA sequence: TGTGCCAGCAGCAACGACAGGCGCTACGAGCAGTACTTC. The encoded protein is CASSNDRRYEQYF. J is TRBJ2-7 and V is TRBV7-2; TRBD1 is a possible D gene (6 bases). Looked up from germline, CDR1 is SGHTA and CDR2 is FQGNSA. This CDR3 comprises 13 residues. Trimming took off 5 bases at V and 3 bases at J, with 11 bases between the two ends. The entire variable domain, with the rest obtained from reference TRBV7-2 and TRBJ2-7, is as follows: GAGVSQSPSNKVTEKGKDVELRCDPISGHTALYWYRQSLGQGLEFLIYFQGNSAPDKSGLPSDRFSAERTGGSVSTLTIQRTQQEDSAVYLCASSNDRRYEQYFGPGTRLTVT.